This TCR beta chain was identified in a study of blood T cell repertoires in COVID-19. Generated by immunoSEQ multiplex PCR, the TCRdb table keeps only in-frame clones and is missing some. The sample consists of 250,000 to 350,000 clones, approximately 84% of them appearing once. Germline V CDR1 and CDR2: SGHAT, FQNNGV. Deletions cut 1 base from V and 6 bases from J, with 12 bases between. The CDR3 runs 14 residues. The chain uses TRBV11-2 and TRBJ1-2; D ambiguous. The clonotype originates from a human donor with COVID-19, enrolled during active disease. The donor label of this sample is uncertain. The sample taken for sequencing was peripheral blood. The CDR3 DNA sequence: TGTGCCAGCAGCTTAGGGCGAGGCGGCGATGGCTACACCTTC. This sequence encodes CASSLGRGGDGYTF.